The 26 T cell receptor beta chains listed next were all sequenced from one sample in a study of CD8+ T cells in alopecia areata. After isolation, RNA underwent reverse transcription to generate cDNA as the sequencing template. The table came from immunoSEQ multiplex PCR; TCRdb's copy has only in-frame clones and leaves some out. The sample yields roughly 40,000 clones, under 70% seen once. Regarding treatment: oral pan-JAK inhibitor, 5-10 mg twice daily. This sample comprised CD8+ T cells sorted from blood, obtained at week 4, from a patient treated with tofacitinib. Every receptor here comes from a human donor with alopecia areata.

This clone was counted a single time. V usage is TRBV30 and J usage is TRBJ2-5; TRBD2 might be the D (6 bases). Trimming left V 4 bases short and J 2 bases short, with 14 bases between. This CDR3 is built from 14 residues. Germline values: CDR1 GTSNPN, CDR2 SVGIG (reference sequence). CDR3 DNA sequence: TGTGCCTGGAACGTCGCGGGACCACAAGAGACCCAGTACTTC. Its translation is CAWNVAGPQETQYF. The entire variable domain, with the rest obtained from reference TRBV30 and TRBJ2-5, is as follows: SQTIHQWPATLVQPVGSPLSLECTVEGTSNPNLYWYRQAAGRGLQLLFYSVGIGQISSEVPQNLSASRPQDRQFILSSKKLLLSDSGFYLCAWNVAGPQETQYFGPGTRLLVL.

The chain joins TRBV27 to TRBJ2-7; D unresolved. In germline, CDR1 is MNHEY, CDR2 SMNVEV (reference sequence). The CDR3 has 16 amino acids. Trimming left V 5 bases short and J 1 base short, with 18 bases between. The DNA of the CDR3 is TGTGCCAGCAGTCCCGCCAGTGTGCGGTCTTCCTACGAGCAGTACTTC. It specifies CASSPASVRSSYEQYF.

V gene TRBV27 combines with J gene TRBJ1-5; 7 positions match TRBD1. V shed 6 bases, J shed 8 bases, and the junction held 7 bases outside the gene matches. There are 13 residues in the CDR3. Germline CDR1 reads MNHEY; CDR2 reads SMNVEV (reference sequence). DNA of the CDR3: TGTGCCAGCAGCTGGGACAGTCGGGAGCCCCAGCATTTT. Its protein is CASSWDSREPQHF.

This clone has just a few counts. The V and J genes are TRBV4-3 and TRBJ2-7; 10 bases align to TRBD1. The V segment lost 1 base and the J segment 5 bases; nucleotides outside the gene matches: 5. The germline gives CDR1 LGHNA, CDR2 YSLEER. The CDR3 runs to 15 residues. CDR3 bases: TGCGCCAGCAGCCAAGTAATTGGGACAGGGGACGAGCAGTACTTC. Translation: CASSQVIGTGDEQYF.

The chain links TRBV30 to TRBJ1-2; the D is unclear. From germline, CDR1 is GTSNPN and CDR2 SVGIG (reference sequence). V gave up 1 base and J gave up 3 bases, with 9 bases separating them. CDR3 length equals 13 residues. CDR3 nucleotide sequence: TGTGCCTGGAGTGGAGGTGGGGACTATGGCTACACCTTC. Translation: CAWSGGGDYGYTF.

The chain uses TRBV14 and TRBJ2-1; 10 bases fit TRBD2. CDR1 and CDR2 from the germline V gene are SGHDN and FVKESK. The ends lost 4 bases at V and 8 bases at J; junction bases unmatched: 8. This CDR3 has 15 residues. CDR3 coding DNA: TGTGCCAGCAGCCCCCTAGCGGGGGACTGGGATGAGCAGTTCTTC. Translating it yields CASSPLAGDWDEQFF.

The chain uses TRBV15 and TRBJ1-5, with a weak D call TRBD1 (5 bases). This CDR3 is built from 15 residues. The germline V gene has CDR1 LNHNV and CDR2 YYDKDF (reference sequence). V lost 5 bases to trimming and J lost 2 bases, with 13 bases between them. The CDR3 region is CATSPRGVGNQPQHF. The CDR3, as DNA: TGTGCCACCAGCCCCCGGGGGGTGGGCAATCAGCCCCAGCATTTT.

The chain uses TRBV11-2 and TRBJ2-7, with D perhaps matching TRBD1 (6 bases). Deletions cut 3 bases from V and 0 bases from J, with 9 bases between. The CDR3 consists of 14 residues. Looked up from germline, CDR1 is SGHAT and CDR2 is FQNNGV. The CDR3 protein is CASSFRDNSYEQYF. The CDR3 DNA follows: TGTGCCAGCAGCTTCCGGGACAACTCCTACGAGCAGTACTTC.

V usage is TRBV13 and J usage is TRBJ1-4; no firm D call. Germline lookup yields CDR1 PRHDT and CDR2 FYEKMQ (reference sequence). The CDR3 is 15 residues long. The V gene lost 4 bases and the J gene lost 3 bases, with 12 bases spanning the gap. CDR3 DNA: TGTGCCAGCAGCTCCGGGCGGGCGGCTAATGAAAAACTGTTTTTT. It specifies CASSSGRAANEKLFF.

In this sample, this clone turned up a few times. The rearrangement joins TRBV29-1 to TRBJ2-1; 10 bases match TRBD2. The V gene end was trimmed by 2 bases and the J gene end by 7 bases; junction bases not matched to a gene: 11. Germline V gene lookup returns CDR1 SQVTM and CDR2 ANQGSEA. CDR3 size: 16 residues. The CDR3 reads CSVEPRRGTSENEQFF. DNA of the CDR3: TGCAGCGTTGAACCGCGGAGGGGGACTAGCGAAAATGAGCAGTTCTTC.

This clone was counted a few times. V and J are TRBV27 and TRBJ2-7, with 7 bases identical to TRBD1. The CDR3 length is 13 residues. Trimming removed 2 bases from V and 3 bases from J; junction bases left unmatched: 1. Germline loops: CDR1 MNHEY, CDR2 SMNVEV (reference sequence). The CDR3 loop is CASSLGTVYEQYF. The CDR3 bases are TGTGCCAGCAGTTTAGGGACAGTCTACGAGCAGTACTTC.

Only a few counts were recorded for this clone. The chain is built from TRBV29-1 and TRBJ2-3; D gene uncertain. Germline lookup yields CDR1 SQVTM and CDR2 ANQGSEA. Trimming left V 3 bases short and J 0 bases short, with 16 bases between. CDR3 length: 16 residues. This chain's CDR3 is CSVEGDSDPSTDTQYF. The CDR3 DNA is TGCAGCGTTGAGGGCGACTCAGACCCTAGCACAGATACGCAGTATTTT.

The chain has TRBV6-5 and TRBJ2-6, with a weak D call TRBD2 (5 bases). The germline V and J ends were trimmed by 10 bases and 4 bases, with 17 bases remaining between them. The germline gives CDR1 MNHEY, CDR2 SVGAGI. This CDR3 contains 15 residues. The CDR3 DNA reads TGTGCCACCTACGGGGTTTCTACGGGGGCCAACGTCCTGACTTTC. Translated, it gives CATYGVSTGANVLTF.

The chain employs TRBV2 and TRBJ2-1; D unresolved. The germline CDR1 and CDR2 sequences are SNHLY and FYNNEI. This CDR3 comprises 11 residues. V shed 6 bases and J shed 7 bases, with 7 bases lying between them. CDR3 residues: CASRTRNEQFF. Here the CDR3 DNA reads TGTGCCAGCAGGACCAGGAATGAGCAGTTCTTC.

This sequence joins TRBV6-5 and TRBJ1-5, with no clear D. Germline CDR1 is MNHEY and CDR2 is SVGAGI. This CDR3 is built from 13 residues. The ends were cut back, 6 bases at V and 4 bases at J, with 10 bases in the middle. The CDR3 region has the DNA TGTGCCAGCAGGATTAACAGTAATCAGCCCCAGCATTTT. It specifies CASRINSNQPQHF.

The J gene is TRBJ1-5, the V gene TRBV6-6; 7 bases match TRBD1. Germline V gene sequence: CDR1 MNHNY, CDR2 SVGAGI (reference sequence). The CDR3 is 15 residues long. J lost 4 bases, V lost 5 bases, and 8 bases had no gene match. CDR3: CASSATGTENQPQHF. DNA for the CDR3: TGTGCCAGCAGTGCAACCGGGACAGAAAATCAGCCCCAGCATTTT.

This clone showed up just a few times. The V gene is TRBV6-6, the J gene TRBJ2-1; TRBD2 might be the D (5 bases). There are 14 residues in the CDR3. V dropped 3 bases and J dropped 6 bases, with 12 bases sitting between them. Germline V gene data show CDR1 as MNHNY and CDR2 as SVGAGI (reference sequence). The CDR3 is CASSYTGFGNEQFF. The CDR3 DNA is TGTGCCAGCAGTTATACGGGATTCGGCAATGAGCAGTTCTTC.

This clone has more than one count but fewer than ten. The CDR3 DNA sequence: TGCAGCGTACTAGCGCCGACGAACACCGGGGAGCTGTTTTTT. Translated: CSVLAPTNTGELFF. The rearrangement joins TRBV29-1 to TRBJ2-2; 7 nucleotides agree with TRBD2. The CDR3 spans 14 residues. J gave up 0 bases and V 6 bases, and 4 bases lay outside the gene matches. CDR1 is SQVTM, CDR2 ANQGSEA, per germline.

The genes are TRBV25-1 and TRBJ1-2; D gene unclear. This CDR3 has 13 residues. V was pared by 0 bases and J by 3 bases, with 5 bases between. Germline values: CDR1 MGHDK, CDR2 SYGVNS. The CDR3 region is CASSEYGDYGYTF. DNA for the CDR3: TGTGCCAGCAGTGAATATGGGGACTATGGCTACACCTTC.

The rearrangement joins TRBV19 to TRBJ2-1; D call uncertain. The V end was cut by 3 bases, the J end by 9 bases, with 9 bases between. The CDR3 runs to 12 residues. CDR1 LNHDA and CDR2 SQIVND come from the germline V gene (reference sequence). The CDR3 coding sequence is TGTGCCAGTAGTATTGTAGGTGGTGAGCAGTTCTTC. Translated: CASSIVGGEQFF.

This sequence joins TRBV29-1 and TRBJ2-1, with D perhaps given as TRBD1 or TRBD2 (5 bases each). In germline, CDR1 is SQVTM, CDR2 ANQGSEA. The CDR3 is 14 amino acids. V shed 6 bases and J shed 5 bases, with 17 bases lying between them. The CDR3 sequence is CSVQGTEENNEQFF. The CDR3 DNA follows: TGCAGCGTCCAAGGGACGGAGGAAAACAATGAGCAGTTCTTC.

CDR3 in DNA: TGTGCCAGCAGCCCGCTAGGACAGATCAACACCGGGGAGCTGTTTTTT. This gives the protein CASSPLGQINTGELFF. J is TRBJ2-2 and V is TRBV4-2; perhaps TRBD1 as D (6 bases). Germline-derived CDR1 and CDR2 are LGHNA and YNFKEQ. V lost 4 bases and J lost 2, with 14 bases in between. The CDR3 loop spans 16 amino acids.

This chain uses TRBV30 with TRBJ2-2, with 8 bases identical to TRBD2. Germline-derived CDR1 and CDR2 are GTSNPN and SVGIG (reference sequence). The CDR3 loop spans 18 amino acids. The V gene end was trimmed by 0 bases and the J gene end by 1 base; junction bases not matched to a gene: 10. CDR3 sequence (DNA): TGTGCCTGGAGTGTAAAGCGGAGCGGGGGATTGAACACCGGGGAGCTGTTTTTT. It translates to CAWSVKRSGGLNTGELFF.

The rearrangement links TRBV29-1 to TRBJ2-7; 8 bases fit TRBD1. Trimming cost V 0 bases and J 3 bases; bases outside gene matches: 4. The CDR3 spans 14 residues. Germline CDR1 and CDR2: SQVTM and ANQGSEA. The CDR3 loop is CSVEDGQGDYEQYF. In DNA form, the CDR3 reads TGCAGCGTTGAAGACGGACAGGGAGACTACGAGCAGTACTTC.

The CDR3 DNA reads as TGTGCCAGCAGTTCCAGATACCCTCAAACAGGGACTGAAGCTTTCTTT. It codes for CASSSRYPQTGTEAFF. This sequence joins TRBV27 and TRBJ1-1; maybe TRBD1 (6 bases). The V and J ends lost 4 bases and 5 bases respectively, with 20 bases between them. The germline V gene has CDR1 MNHEY and CDR2 SMNVEV (reference sequence). The CDR3 is 16 amino acids.

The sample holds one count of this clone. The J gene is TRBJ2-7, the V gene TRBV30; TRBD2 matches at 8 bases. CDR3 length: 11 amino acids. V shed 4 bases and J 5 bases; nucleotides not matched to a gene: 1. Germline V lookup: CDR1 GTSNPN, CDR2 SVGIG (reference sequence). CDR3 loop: CAWNSGDEQYF. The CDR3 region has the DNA TGTGCCTGGAATAGCGGGGACGAGCAGTACTTC.